This TCR beta chain originates from a study of shared clonotypes between healthy human individuals. Study-wide findings and caveats: The rarefaction results pointed to incomplete sorted-subset sequencing despite large depth.

This clone showed up just a few times. Its antigen remains unknown. The germline V and J ends were trimmed by 5 bases and 5 bases, with 11 bases remaining between them. The CDR3 runs to 13 residues. Germline assignment: CDR1 SGHTA and CDR2 FQGNSA. Assay: immunoSEQ multiplex PCR; the TCRdb copy retains only in-frame clones and omits some. This sample has 190,000 or so clones, with 66% found just once. The chain combines TRBV7-2 with TRBJ2-3; D is possibly TRBD1 or TRBD2 (5 bases each). The TCR originated in a man under 40 in good health. Material for sequencing was memory CD4+ T cells sorted from blood. Regarding subset: CD45RA-negative fraction. CDR3 sequence (DNA): TGTGCCAGCAGCGCTTCAGGGAGAGATACGCAGTATTTT. This gives the protein CASSASGRDTQYF.